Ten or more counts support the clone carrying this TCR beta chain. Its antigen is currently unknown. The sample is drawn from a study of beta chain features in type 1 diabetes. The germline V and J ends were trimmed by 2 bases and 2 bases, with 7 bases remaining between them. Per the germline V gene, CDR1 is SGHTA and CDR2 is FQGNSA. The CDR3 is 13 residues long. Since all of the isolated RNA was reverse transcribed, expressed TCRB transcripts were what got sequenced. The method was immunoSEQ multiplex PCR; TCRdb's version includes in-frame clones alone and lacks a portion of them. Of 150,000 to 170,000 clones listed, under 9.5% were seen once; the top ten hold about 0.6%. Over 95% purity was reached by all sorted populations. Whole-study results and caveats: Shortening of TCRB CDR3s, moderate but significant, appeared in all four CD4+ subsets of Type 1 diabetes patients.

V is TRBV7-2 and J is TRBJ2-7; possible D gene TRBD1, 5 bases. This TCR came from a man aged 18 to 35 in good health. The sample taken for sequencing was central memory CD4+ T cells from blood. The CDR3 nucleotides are TGTGCCAGCAGCTTATCAGGGCCCTACGAGCAGTACTTC. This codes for CASSLSGPYEQYF.